Listed below are T cell receptor beta chains from one sample, sequenced in a study of shared clonotypes between healthy human individuals. Data came from immunoSEQ multiplex PCR; TCRdb stores just in-frame clones and leaves some out. This sample has about 2.1 million clones, with approximately 94% found just once. The sequenced material came from naive CD8+ T cells from PBMCs. These receptors came from a man between 18 and 35 years old in good health. Some clones in this sample may be carry-over from other donors' samples. Both conserved end residues are part of each CDR3.

v_call	cdr3_aa
TRBV28	CASTLAWASGSHEQYF
TRBV18	CASSHDTSGVNEQFF
TRBV15	CATSSGVSTEAFF
TRBV2	CASRQTGGVYGYTF
TRBV4-1	CASSQVWGTTGNTIYF
TRBV7-9	CASSRTDRGRPYEQYF
TRBV28	CASSLPSRQGNPYEQYF
TRBV5-5	CASSWGLAGGDTGELFF
TRBV6-6	CASSYPVYEQFF
TRBV9	CASSPTMGDTQYF
TRBV5-6	CASIYSNTGELFF
TRBV27	CATGLGGSPLHF
TRBV6-5	CASSSPSGRTYEQYF
TRBV27	CASSLLPPGSYNEQFF
TRBV6-5	CASSPGGYGREQFF
TRBV28	CASSLSRVYEQYF
TRBV10-3	CAIRGGHPRSYEQYF
TRBV7-9	CASGVGNQPQHF
TRBV9	CASSPPTDTQYF
TRBV19	CASSIQVGGEQYF
TRBV9	CASSVGGRGSYEQYF
TRBV7-3	CASSLIGQTGEQFF
TRBV2	CARPGTSGGNTDTQYF
TRBV27	CASSSYGQGANEQYF
TRBV7-3	CASSFSLKRERSNEQFF
TRBV13	CASSRDRGDEQFF
TRBV7-9	CASSFGTGRPNGELFF
TRBV27	CASSLSPGGYTDTQYF
TRBV14	CASSPSRGEQYF
TRBV11-3	CASSLDRDSYRDNEQFF
TRBV6-5	CASRPSQGSEQYF
TRBV11-2	CASSSRLAGEDTGELFF
TRBV25-1	CASSEGYSTEAFF
TRBV27	CASSLRLAGGAGYNEQFF
TRBV27	CASRPDRGHHTEAFF
TRBV9	CASSVADRVAMNTEAFF
TRBV6-5	CASSYSLAGQETQYF
TRBV27	CASRFSLDEQFF
TRBV12-5	CASGPGTGEAFF
TRBV6-5	CASSVDGYEQYF
TRBV7-9	CASSLSAGEQYF
TRBV27	CASSSSDRDYGYTF
TRBV19	CASSQNGWENEQFF
TRBV7-9	CASSFRTDLNTEAFF
TRBV2	CASRATDLNEQFF
TRBV7-6	CASSLEVGDQPQHF
TRBV4-1	CASSPQPTLAGGREQFF
TRBV11-2	CASSFGIMVSGSLYEQYF
TRBV7-9	CASSSRARDTEAFF
TRBV15	CATGEETHSNQPQHF
TRBV28	CASNRASTYEQYF
TRBV6-6	CASSWGPTAGELFF
TRBV27	CASSLTGRLSYNEQFF
TRBV6-1	CASAATDRERAYTF
TRBV27	CASSFRFGNYGYTF